The following is a TCR beta chain sequence with its context. Its antigen is still unknown. The sample originates from a study of cytomegalovirus exposure and HLA in healthy donors. Broader study findings: The tendency of first-cohort TCR clusters to co-occur in the 130 or so validation repertoires was identified by a subsequent analysis.

Germline V CDR1 and CDR2: MNHEY, SMNVEV (reference sequence). CDR3 length: 13 amino acids. With 2 bases removed from V and 4 bases from J, the gap between germline ends came to 8 bases. Assay: immunoSEQ multiplex PCR; the TCRdb copy retains only in-frame clones and omits some. The sample lists some 65,000 clones, roughly 96% occurring once. This TCR was recovered from a young man in good health and CMV-seronegative. This chain links TRBV27 with TRBJ1-2; D unclear. Input material: PBMCs. Here the CDR3 reads CASSLRRGYGYTF. CDR3 in DNA: TGTGCCAGCAGTTTAAGACGCGGCTATGGCTACACCTTC.